The next 12 T cell receptor beta chains were all read from a single sample in a study of response to subunit inactivated influenza vaccine. Via MiXCR, TCRdb re-called the RT-PCR reads, giving one row per CDR3 protein. In the table there are roughly 540,000 distinct CDR3 sequences, approximately 20% of which are singletons. The data were also submitted as part of a second study, on T cells expressing NK-cell markers. That source notes: TCR beta libraries carry UMIs added by 5'RACE template switching.

The specimen comprised CD4+ T cells sorted from PBMCs, sampled 12 days after vaccination. These receptors were taken from a man aged 50 or older who received an inactivated influenza vaccine.

This clonotype has more than one count but fewer than ten. CDR3 DNA sequence: TGTGCCAGCAATCCTCGGGGGGGTTGGAACACTGAAGCTTTCTTT. Encoded protein: CASNPRGGWNTEAFF. The chain couples TRBV28 to TRBJ1-1; weak D call: TRBD1 (5 bases). Germline CDR1 MDHEN, CDR2 SYDVKM. V lost 7 bases and J 1 base, leaving 16 bases between the germline ends. CDR3 length equals 15 residues.

The chain employs TRBV19 and TRBJ2-1, with D perhaps being TRBD1 or TRBD2 (5 bases each). The CDR3 sequence is 15 residues long. Germline V CDR1 and CDR2: LNHDA, SQIVND (reference sequence). V lost 1 base and J 2 bases, leaving 9 bases between the germline ends. The CDR3 reads CASSIGRGPYNEQFF. CDR3 sequence (DNA): TGTGCCAGTAGTATAGGTAGGGGACCCTACAATGAGCAGTTCTTC.

This clonotype was detected only a few times. This sequence joins TRBV20-1 and TRBJ1-1; 8 positions agree with TRBD1. CDR1 DFQATT and CDR2 SNEGSKA come from the germline V gene (reference sequence). The CDR3 is made up of 14 amino acids. V was clipped by 6 bases and J by 4 bases; unmatched bases: 10. CDR3 loop: CSAERGRGRTEAFF. CDR3 sequence (DNA): TGCAGTGCCGAGCGGGGCAGGGGGCGCACTGAAGCTTTCTTT.

There are a few counts of this clonotype. The V and J genes are TRBV9 and TRBJ2-2; no clear D gene. The CDR3 length is 14 residues. The germline V and J ends were trimmed by 1 base and 6 bases, with 10 bases remaining between them. Per the germline V gene, CDR1 is SGDLS and CDR2 is YYNGEE. CDR3 DNA sequence: TGTGCCAGCAGCGTAATCCTGAGTGCCGGGGAGCTGTTTTTT. Encoded protein: CASSVILSAGELFF.

This rearrangement joins TRBV6-2 or TRBV6-3 to TRBJ2-7; TRBD2 aligns across 11 bases. CDR1 and CDR2 (germline): MNHEY, SVGEGT. This CDR3 region has 17 residues. The V segment lost 6 bases and the J segment 0 bases; nucleotides outside the gene matches: 10. This chain's CDR3 is CASSDGASGRSSYEQYF. In nucleotides, the CDR3 is TGTGCCAGCAGCGACGGGGCTAGCGGGAGGAGCTCCTACGAGCAGTACTTC.

This chain joins TRBV9 and TRBJ2-1; D gene uncertain. Per germline, CDR1 SGDLS and CDR2 YYNGEE. Trimming took off 0 bases at V and 1 base at J, with 8 bases between the two ends. The CDR3 spans 15 residues. CDR3 sequence: CASSVDSNSYNEQFF. CDR3 sequence (DNA): TGTGCCAGCAGCGTAGACTCAAATTCCTACAATGAGCAGTTCTTC. Looking up the rest from reference TRBV9 and TRBJ2-1 gives the full variable domain: DSGVTQTPKHLITATGQRVTLRCSPRSGDLSVYWYQQSLDQGLQFLIQYYNGEERAKGNILERFSAQQFPDLHSELNLSSLELGDSALYFCASSVDSNSYNEQFFGPGTRLTVL.

This clonotype was seen repeatedly, ten times or more. The chain has TRBV12-3 or TRBV12-4 and TRBJ2-1, with D perhaps TRBD1 or TRBD2 (5 bases each). The CDR3 is made up of 12 amino acids. V lost 4 bases to trimming and J lost 10 bases, with 11 bases between them. Here the CDR3 DNA reads TGTGCCAGCAGTTGGGGCACGGGGGAGCAGTTCTTC. This translates into CASSWGTGEQFF.

V and J are TRBV28 and TRBJ2-1; 14 nucleotides line up with TRBD2. With 10 bases clipped from V and 11 bases from J, the junction kept 16 bases outside the gene matches. The CDR3 contains 16 residues. Germline assignment: CDR1 MDHEN and CDR2 SYDVKM. CDR3 bases: TGTGCCACCAATGGGGCCGGGACTAGCGGGAGTGTTAAGCAGTTCTTC. This sequence encodes CATNGAGTSGSVKQFF.

This clonotype occurred a few times. J is TRBJ1-2 and V is TRBV28; perhaps TRBD1 as D (5 bases). The germline V gene encodes CDR1 MDHEN and CDR2 SYDVKM. The V and J ends lost 6 bases and 8 bases respectively, with 13 bases between them. CDR3 length equals 12 residues. CDR3 in DNA: TGTGCCAGCAGCCTCGGACAACACGGCTACACCTTC. Translating gives CASSLGQHGYTF.

V gene TRBV3-1 combines with J gene TRBJ2-7; TRBD1 agrees at 12 bases. Germline trimming cut 1 base from V and 6 bases from J; bases unmatched to any gene: 4. Germline CDR1 and CDR2: LGHDT and YNNKEL (reference sequence). This CDR3 comprises 15 residues. The CDR3 loop is CASSQGDRGLSEQYF. The CDR3, as DNA: TGTGCCAGCAGCCAAGGGGACAGGGGGCTAAGCGAGCAGTACTTC.

The V and J genes are TRBV6-1 and TRBJ1-5; weak D call: TRBD1 (5 bases). Germline V gene lookup returns CDR1 MNHNS and CDR2 SASEGT. The CDR3 covers 15 residues. V lost 8 bases to trimming and J lost 2 bases, with 16 bases between them. The CDR3 sequence is CASSLPGLGNQPQHF. In DNA form, the CDR3 reads TGTGCCAGCTCCTTGCCGGGACTCGGCAATCAGCCCCAGCATTTT.

V is TRBV7-2 and J is TRBJ2-5; 10 positions agree with TRBD2. This CDR3 contains 17 residues. Losses at the gene ends were 0 bases for V and 5 bases for J; bases not matched to a gene: 9. The germline V gene encodes CDR1 SGHTA and CDR2 FQGNSA. CDR3 coding DNA: TGTGCCAGCAGCTTAGCGTGGCTAGCGGGAGTTGGGGAGACCCAGTACTTC. Encoded protein: CASSLAWLAGVGETQYF.